The 6 T cell receptor beta chains in this list originate from one sample, sequenced in a study of CD8+CD57+ T cells in acquired aplastic anemia. The TCR beta profiling, which covered VDJ combination and CDR3 sequence, was carried out using genomic DNA as the template. TCRdb re-derived calls from the reads in MiXCR, one entry per CDR3 protein. The data contain about 100,000 distinct CDR3 sequences, 51% of them singletons. Sequencing was carried out using sorted CD4+, CD8+, or CD8+CD57+ T cells (not recorded which) from PBMCs. The source is a human donor in good health, serving as a control.

This clonotype showed up just a few times. The chain carries TRBV7-9 and TRBJ2-7, with D possibly matching TRBD2 (6 bases). The germline CDR1 and CDR2 sequences are SEHNR and FQNEAQ (reference sequence). The CDR3 consists of 13 residues. Trimming removed 1 base at V and 6 bases at J, with 10 bases between. CDR3 sequence: CASSLDGGGEQYF. In nucleotides, the CDR3 is TGTGCCAGCAGCTTAGATGGGGGAGGCGAGCAGTACTTC. The variable domain in full, completed from reference TRBV7-9 and TRBJ2-7, reads DTGVSQNPRHKITKRGQNVTFRCDPISEHNRLYWYRQTLGQGPEFLTYFQNEAQLEKSRLLSDRFSAERPKGSFSTLEIQRTEQGDSAMYLCASSLDGGGEQYFGPGTRLTVT.

About this clonotype itself: This clone may be a read error of a much larger clone one base away. The genes are TRBV27 and TRBJ1-2, with TRBD1 as a possible D gene (6 bases). The germline gives CDR1 MNHEY, CDR2 SMNVEV (reference sequence). The CDR3 extends over 16 amino acids. Trimming left V 5 bases short and J 2 bases short, with 18 bases between. CDR3 nucleotide sequence: TGTGCCAGCAGTGCATCCTCAGGGGAGGTAAACTATGGCTACACCTTC. This translates into CASSASSGEVNYGYTF.

This chain connects TRBV7-3 to TRBJ1-1; no clear D. Trimming took 4 bases from V and 1 from J, leaving 7 bases between them. The CDR3 length is 13 residues. In germline, CDR1 is SGHTA, CDR2 FQGTGA. This chain's CDR3 is CASSSQENTEAFF. CDR3 nucleotides: TGTGCCAGCAGCTCCCAGGAGAACACTGAAGCTTTCTTT.

The chain carries TRBV6-5 and TRBJ1-6; D uncertain. Germline lookup yields CDR1 MNHEY and CDR2 SVGAGI. The CDR3 sequence is 12 residues long. V shed 0 bases and J shed 12 bases, with 6 bases lying between them. This chain's CDR3 is CASSYSVLPLHF. CDR3 bases: TGTGCCAGCAGTTACTCGGTTTTACCCCTCCACTTT.

This chain uses TRBV27 with TRBJ2-3; D gene unclear. Germline loops: CDR1 MNHEY, CDR2 SMNVEV (reference sequence). V was shortened by 7 bases and J by 0 bases, with 17 bases between the two germline ends. This CDR3 contains 16 residues. CDR3 bases: TGTGCCAGCAAGGCCGTACAAGAATTTAGCACAGATACGCAGTATTTT. It translates to CASKAVQEFSTDTQYF.

This clonotype appeared a few times. This sequence joins TRBV10-3 and TRBJ2-7; 7 nucleotides line up with TRBD2. Germline lookup yields CDR1 ENHRY and CDR2 SYGVKD. Trimming at V came to 0 bases and at J to 1 base, leaving 6 bases not matched to a gene. The CDR3 has 16 amino acids. The CDR3 sequence: CAISESASGRSYEQYF. DNA of the CDR3: TGTGCCATCAGTGAGTCGGCTAGCGGAAGGTCCTACGAGCAGTACTTC.